This T cell receptor beta chain derives from a study of response to subunit inactivated influenza vaccine. TCRdb re-called the RT-PCR reads through MiXCR, storing one row per CDR3 protein. The table has about 610,000 distinct CDR3 sequences, around 15% seen once. Study observations and caveats: Few new T cells, the authors suggested, are recruited by each seasonal influenza vaccination.

Comments on this clonotype: The antigen remains unidentified.

The germline CDR1 and CDR2 sequences are SNHLY and FYNNEI. V lost 7 bases to trimming and J lost 6 bases, with 15 bases between them. CDR3 size: 14 residues. This chain uses TRBV2 with TRBJ2-2, with D possibly matching TRBD1 (6 bases). Material: PBMCs from blood, obtained roughly 12 days after vaccination. The TCR sequence derives from a man aged 45-65 years who received an inactivated influenza vaccine. This CDR3 is CASKLGQYPGELFF. The DNA of the CDR3 is TGTGCCAGCAAACTAGGACAGTACCCCGGGGAGCTGTTTTTT.